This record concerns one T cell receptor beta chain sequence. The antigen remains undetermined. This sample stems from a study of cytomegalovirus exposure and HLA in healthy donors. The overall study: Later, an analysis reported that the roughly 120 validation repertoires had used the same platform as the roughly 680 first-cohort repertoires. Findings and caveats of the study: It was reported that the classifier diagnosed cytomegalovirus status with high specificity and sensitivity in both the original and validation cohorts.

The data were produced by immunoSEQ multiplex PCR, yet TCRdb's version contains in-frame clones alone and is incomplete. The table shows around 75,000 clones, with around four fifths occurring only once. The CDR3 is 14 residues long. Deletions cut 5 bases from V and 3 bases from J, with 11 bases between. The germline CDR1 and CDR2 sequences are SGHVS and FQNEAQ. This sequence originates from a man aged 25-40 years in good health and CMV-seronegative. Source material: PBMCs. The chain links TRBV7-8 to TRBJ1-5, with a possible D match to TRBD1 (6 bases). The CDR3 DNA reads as TGTGCCAGCAGCACCCGGACAGTCAATCAGCCCCAGCATTTT. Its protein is CASSTRTVNQPQHF.